One T cell receptor beta chain is described in this entry. Antigen: not known. The sample comes from a study of CXCR3-negative and CXCR3-positive naive CD8 T cells. Germline V lookup: CDR1 LNHNV, CDR2 YYDKDF (reference sequence). CDR3 length: 14 amino acids. Preparation of TRB cDNA libraries relied on 5' RACE carrying UMI labels. TCRdb reprocessed the 5' RACE reads and keeps a single row for each CDR3 protein, giving no DNA. The table lists around 140,000 distinct CDR3 sequences. CD45RO-CCR7+CD27+CD95- defined naive CD8+ T cells. Whole-study findings and limits: Whereas both naive subsets had comparably high diversity, memory CD8+ cells had much lower diversity. Naive cells, whether CXCR3-negative or CXCR3-positive, had similar TRBV-TRBJ usage, while memory cells differed. When CXCR3-positive naive cells were set against CXCR3-negative naive cells, the former had more hydrophobic TRB CDR3s.

The clonotype originates from a human donor in good health. Some clones in this sample may be carry-over from other donors' samples. V gene TRBV15 combines with J gene TRBJ1-1; TCRdb's D call of TRBD1 is untestable without DNA. The sequenced sample consisted of naive CXCR3+ CD8+ T cells from blood. Subset denoted: CD45RO-CCR7+CD27+CD95- naive CD8+ T cells expressing CXCR3 (TNR3+). The CDR3 sequence is CATSSSRGGTEAFF.